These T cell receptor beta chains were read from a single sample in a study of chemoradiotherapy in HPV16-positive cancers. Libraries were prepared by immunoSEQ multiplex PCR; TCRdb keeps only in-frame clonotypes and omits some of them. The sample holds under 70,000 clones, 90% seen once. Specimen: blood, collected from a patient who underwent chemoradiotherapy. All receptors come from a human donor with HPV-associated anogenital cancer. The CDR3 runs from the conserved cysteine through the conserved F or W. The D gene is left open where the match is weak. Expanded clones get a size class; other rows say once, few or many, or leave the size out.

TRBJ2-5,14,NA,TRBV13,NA,CASSLGGRQETQYF,TGTGCCAGCAGCTTAGGAGGTAGACAAGAGACCCAGTACTTC
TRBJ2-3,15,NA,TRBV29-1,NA,CSVEPQAGGTDTQYF,TGCAGCGTTGAACCCCAAGCCGGGGGCACAGATACGCAGTATTTT
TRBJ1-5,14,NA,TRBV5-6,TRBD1,CASSSTGGGQPQHF,TGTGCCAGCAGCTCAACAGGGGGCGGTCAGCCCCAGCATTTT
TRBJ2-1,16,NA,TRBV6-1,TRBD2,CASSEARASGRGEQFF,TGTGCCAGCAGTGAAGCGAGGGCTAGCGGAAGGGGTGAGCAGTTCTTC
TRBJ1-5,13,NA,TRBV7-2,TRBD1,CASSYDRDQPQHF,TGTGCCAGCAGCTACGACAGGGATCAGCCCCAGCATTTT
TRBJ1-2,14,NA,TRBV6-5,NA,CASSYNPGNYGYTF,TGTGCCAGCAGTTACAATCCGGGTAACTATGGCTACACCTTC
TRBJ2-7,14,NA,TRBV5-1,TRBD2,CASSFSTGGGEQYF,TGCGCCAGCAGCTTCTCGACCGGCGGGGGCGAGCAGTACTTC
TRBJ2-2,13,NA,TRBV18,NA,CASSPKDIGELFF,TGTGCCAGCTCACCTAAAGACATCGGGGAGCTGTTTTTT
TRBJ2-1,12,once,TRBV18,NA,CASSSSGDEQFF,TGTGCCAGCTCATCGTCGGGGGATGAGCAGTTCTTC
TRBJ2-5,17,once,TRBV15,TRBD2,CATSTRGLAGLGETQYF,TGTGCCACCAGCACCCGCGGCCTAGCGGGATTAGGAGAGACCCAGTACTTC
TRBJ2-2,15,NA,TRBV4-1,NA,CASSQRVANTGELFF,TGCGCCAGCAGCCAGCGGGTCGCGAACACCGGGGAGCTGTTTTTT
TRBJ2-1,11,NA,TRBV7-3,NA,CASSLGTETFF,TGTGCCAGCAGCTTGGGGACTGAAACATTCTTC
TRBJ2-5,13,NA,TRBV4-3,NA,CASSQVQEGTQYF,TGCGCCAGCAGCCAAGTACAAGAGGGGACCCAGTACTTC
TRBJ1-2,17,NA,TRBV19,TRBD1,CASETGGAIKMGYGYTF,TGTGCCAGCGAGACAGGGGGCGCGATTAAGATGGGCTATGGCTACACCTTC
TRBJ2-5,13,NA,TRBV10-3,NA,CAISKTGQETQYF,TGTGCCATCAGTAAGACAGGACAAGAGACCCAGTACTTC
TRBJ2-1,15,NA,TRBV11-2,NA,CASSLAEGVYNEQFF,TGTGCCAGCAGCTTAGCGGAGGGGGTCTACAATGAGCAGTTCTTC
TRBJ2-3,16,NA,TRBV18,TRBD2,CASSPSLAGITDTQYF,TGTGCCAGCTCACCATCTTTAGCGGGGATCACAGATACGCAGTATTTT
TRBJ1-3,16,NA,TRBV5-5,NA,CASSLAPQGYGNTIYF,TGTGCCAGCAGCTTGGCTCCACAGGGTTACGGAAACACCATATATTTT
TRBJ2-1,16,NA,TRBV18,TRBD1,CASSPIDRGDSNEQFF,TGTGCCAGCTCACCGATAGACAGGGGAGATAGCAATGAGCAGTTCTTC
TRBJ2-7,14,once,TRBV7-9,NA,CASSLGGIDYEQYF,TGTGCCAGCAGCTTAGGAGGAATCGACTACGAGCAGTACTTC
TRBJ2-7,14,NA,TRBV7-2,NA,CASSRSTGVYEQYF,TGTGCCAGCAGTCGATCCACGGGGGTCTACGAGCAGTACTTC
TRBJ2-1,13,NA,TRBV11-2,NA,CASSLDRSYEQFF,TGTGCCAGCAGCTTAGATCGGAGCTATGAGCAGTTCTTC
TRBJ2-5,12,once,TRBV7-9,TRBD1,CASGPGGETQYF,TGTGCCAGCGGCCCAGGGGGAGAGACCCAGTACTTC
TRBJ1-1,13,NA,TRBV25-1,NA,CASSGDLNTEAFF,TGTGCCAGCAGTGGGGACCTTAACACTGAAGCTTTCTTT
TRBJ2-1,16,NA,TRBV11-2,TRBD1,CASSFAGTGRMNEQFF,TGTGCCAGCAGCTTTGCCGGGACAGGGCGTATGAATGAGCAGTTCTTC
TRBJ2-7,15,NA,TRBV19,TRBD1,CASSVGTGGSYEQYF,TGTGCCAGTAGTGTGGGGACAGGGGGCTCCTACGAGCAGTACTTC
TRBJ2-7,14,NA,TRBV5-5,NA,CASSLESGALEQYF,TGTGCCAGCAGCTTGGAGTCAGGGGCGCTCGAGCAGTACTTC
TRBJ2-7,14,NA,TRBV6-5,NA,CASSYSSGNYEQYF,TGTGCCAGCAGTTACTCTTCAGGGAACTACGAGCAGTACTTC
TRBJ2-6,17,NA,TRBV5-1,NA,CASSLGVRASGANVLTF,TGCGCCAGCAGCTTAGGTGTGCGGGCCTCTGGGGCCAACGTCCTGACTTTC
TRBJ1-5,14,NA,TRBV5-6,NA,CASSLGIGNQPQHF,TGTGCCAGCAGCTTGGGGATAGGCAATCAGCCCCAGCATTTT
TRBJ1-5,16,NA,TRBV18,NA,CASSPATGNSNQPQHF,TGTGCCAGCTCACCAGCGACAGGAAATAGCAATCAGCCCCAGCATTTT
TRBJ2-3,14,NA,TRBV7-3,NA,CASSLNRDTDTQYF,TGTGCCAGCAGCTTAAACAGGGACACAGATACGCAGTATTTT
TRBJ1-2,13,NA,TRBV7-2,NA,CASGEDISYGYTF,TGTGCCAGCGGGGAGGACATTTCCTATGGCTACACCTTC
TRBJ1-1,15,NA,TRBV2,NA,CASSDQVTLNTEAFF,TGTGCCAGCAGTGATCAGGTTACCCTGAACACTGAAGCTTTCTTT
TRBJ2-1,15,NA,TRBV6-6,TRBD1,CASSSQGASYNEQFF,TGTGCCAGCAGTTCACAGGGGGCTTCCTACAATGAGCAGTTCTTC
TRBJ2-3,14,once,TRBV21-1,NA,CASSTWLAADTQYF,TGTGCCAGCAGCACTTGGTTAGCCGCGGATACGCAGTATTTT
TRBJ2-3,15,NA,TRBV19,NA,CASSMGGEGTDTQYF,TGTGCCAGTAGTATGGGGGGAGAGGGCACAGATACGCAGTATTTT
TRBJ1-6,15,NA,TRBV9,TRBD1,CASSLPDRVGSPLHF,TGTGCCAGCAGCTTACCGGACAGGGTGGGTTCACCCCTCCACTTT